This record concerns one T cell receptor beta chain sequence. What it recognizes is unknown. The record originates from a study of post-analysis software for immune sequencing data. Study in general: As for disease course, relapsing-remitting, secondary progressive and progressive-relapsing multiple sclerosis were all included. Study-level results: There were roughly five TRBV segments more frequent in patients than controls, and TRBV5-6, TRBV5-1 and TRBV20-1 were among them. Controls' normalized Chao1 diversity significantly exceeded that of multiple sclerosis patients.

CDR3 length: 16 amino acids. Trimming shortened V by 5 bases and J by 2 bases, and 16 bases separated the two germline ends. Germline CDR1 and CDR2: MNHEY and SMNVEV (reference sequence). The TCR beta cDNA libraries carried unique molecular identifiers. Approximately 500,000 cDNA molecules were obtained from approximately 0.91 to 9.4 million T cells. In TCRdb, the PCR reads were re-called with MiXCR into one record per CDR3 protein. The profile covers hundreds of thousands of distinct CDR3 sequences, with about 32% appearing a single time and approximately 0.55% taken by the ten largest. This TCR came from a girl aged 10-17 years with multiple sclerosis. The sequenced material came from blood. The chain has TRBV27 and TRBJ1-5; tentative D call: TRBD1 (6 bases). The CDR3 bases are TGTGCCAGCAGTCTATACAGGGTGGAGGGCAATCAGCCCCAGCATTTT. Amino acids: CASSLYRVEGNQPQHF.